These 19 T cell receptor beta chains were all obtained from the same sample, sequenced in a study of early T cells in non-severe SARS-CoV-2 infection. A single record per CDR3 protein comes from TCRdb applying MiXCR to the 5' RACE reads. The sample yields about 58,000 distinct CDR3 sequences, roughly 13% seen once. The sequenced sample consisted of whole blood. All receptors derive from an adult who was a healthcare worker with PCR-confirmed SARS-CoV-2 infection or an uninfected control (not recorded which).

This clonotype was counted ten times or more. V is TRBV9 and J is TRBJ1-2, with D tentatively TRBD1 (5 bases). The CDR3 consists of 17 residues. V lost 4 bases and J 8 bases, leaving 27 bases between the germline ends. Germline-derived CDR1 and CDR2 are SGDLS and YYNGEE. In DNA form, the CDR3 reads TGTGCCAGCAGCACCTCTCCCGGGACGGCCGAGTTAAGCGGCTACACCTTC. Its protein product is CASSTSPGTAELSGYTF.

This clonotype was seen at least ten times. The junction and the germline gene differ at one end; a read error may be behind it. The rearrangement uses TRBV20-1 and TRBJ2-1; 7 bases fit TRBD2. The length of the CDR3 is 12 residues. Germline V gives CDR1 DFQATT, CDR2 SNEGSKA (reference sequence). Here the CDR3 reads CSTSDPYNEQFF. The CDR3 DNA reads TGCAGTACTAGCGACCCCTACAATGAGCAGTTCTTC.

This clonotype was counted only a few times. The rearrangement uses TRBV20-1 and TRBJ1-5, with TRBD1 identical over 7 bases. V was clipped by 0 bases and J by 0 bases; unmatched bases: 5. CDR1 DFQATT and CDR2 SNEGSKA come from the germline V gene (reference sequence). The CDR3 totals 16 residues. CDR3 sequence: CSAREYRGYSNQPQHF. The DNA for the CDR3 is TGCAGTGCTAGAGAGTACAGGGGATATAGCAATCAGCCCCAGCATTTT.

This clonotype was seen repeatedly, ten times or more. V gene TRBV2 combines with J gene TRBJ1-5; 9 nucleotides agree with TRBD1. The germline CDR1 and CDR2 sequences are SNHLY and FYNNEI. CDR3 length: 15 amino acids. V dropped 6 bases and J dropped 2; count of bases not matched to a gene: 5. Written as DNA, the CDR3 is TGTGCCAGCAGGGACAGGGGAGGGGGCAATCAGCCCCAGCATTTT. This codes for CASRDRGGGNQPQHF.

This clonotype occurred a few times. An end of the junction differs from the germline gene, which may be a read error. The V and J genes are TRBV10-3 and TRBJ1-1, with 12 bases matching TRBD1. The germline gives CDR1 ENHRY, CDR2 SYGVKD. The CDR3 totals 17 residues. In nucleotides, the CDR3 is TGTGCCATCAGTGAGCAACTAACCGGGACAGGGGGCTCTGAAGTTTTCTTT. The encoded protein is CAISEQLTGTGGSEVFF.

This clonotype was recorded at least ten times. V gene TRBV19 combines with J gene TRBJ1-5; tentatively, D is TRBD1 (6 bases). Trimming took 8 bases from V and 2 from J, leaving 22 bases between them. Germline V gene data show CDR1 as LNHDA and CDR2 as SQIVND (reference sequence). The CDR3 covers 17 residues. CDR3: CASGLGQGIVGNQPQHF. CDR3 DNA: TGTGCCAGTGGTCTGGGGCAGGGGATTGTTGGCAATCAGCCCCAGCATTTT. The full variable domain, completed using reference TRBV19 and TRBJ1-5, is DGGITQSPKYLFRKEGQNVTLSCEQNLNHDAMYWYRQDPGQGLRLIYYSQIVNDFQKGDIAEGYSVSREKKESFPLTVTSAQKNPTAFYLCASGLGQGIVGNQPQHFGDGTRLSIL.

In its sample, this clonotype was seen many times. V gene TRBV24-1 combines with J gene TRBJ2-1; TRBD1 agrees at 12 bases. The V gene end was trimmed by 8 bases and the J gene end by 7 bases; junction bases not matched to a gene: 11. CDR1 and CDR2 from the germline V gene are KGHDR and SFDVKD. CDR3 length: 16 amino acids. In DNA, the CDR3 is TGTGCCACCACCCATCCCGGGACAGGGGGCAAGAATGAGCAGTTCTTC. Protein sequence: CATTHPGTGGKNEQFF.

This clonotype was observed a few times. The chain recombines TRBV4-3 with TRBJ1-6; no clear D. CDR3 size: 17 residues. Germline loops: CDR1 LGHNA, CDR2 YSLEER. The V end lost 3 bases, the J end lost 7 bases, and 19 bases lay between the germline ends. This CDR3 reads CASSQSPSDVANSPLHF. CDR3 sequence (DNA): TGCGCCAGCAGCCAGTCCCCTTCCGACGTGGCCAATTCACCCCTCCACTTT.

There are many counts of this clonotype. This chain joins TRBV27 and TRBJ1-4; the D gene is possibly TRBD1 (6 bases). The V and J ends lost 5 bases and 7 bases respectively, with 11 bases between them. Germline V lookup: CDR1 MNHEY, CDR2 SMNVEV (reference sequence). The CDR3 spans 13 residues. The CDR3 region is CASSNREGEKLFF. As DNA, the CDR3 is TGTGCCAGCAGTAACAGGGAGGGTGAAAAACTGTTTTTT.

At least ten counts were recorded for this clonotype. V and J are TRBV7-8 and TRBJ1-2; D ambiguous. CDR1 is SGHVS, CDR2 FQNEAQ, per germline. CDR3 length: 15 amino acids. The germline V and J ends were trimmed by 3 bases and 4 bases, with 15 bases remaining between them. CDR3 sequence: CASSFKMSGIYGYTF. For the CDR3, the DNA is TGTGCCAGCAGCTTTAAAATGAGTGGCATCTATGGCTACACCTTC. Supplemented by reference TRBV7-8 and TRBJ1-2, the full variable domain reads GAGVSQSPRYKVAKRGQDVALRCDPISGHVSLFWYQQALGQGPEFLTYFQNEAQLDKSGLPSDRFFAERPEGSVSTLKIQRTQQEDSAVYLCASSFKMSGIYGYTFGSGTRLTVV.

This clonotype was observed at least ten times. The chain combines TRBV21-1 with TRBJ1-1. TRBV21-1 is an annotated pseudogene. The CDR3 is made up of 12 amino acids. The CDR3: CASLRRNTEAFF. The DNA for the CDR3 is TGTGCCAGTCTAAGAAGAAACACTGAAGCTTTCTTT.

This clonotype was seen many times. The chain employs TRBV7-9 and TRBJ2-1; possibly TRBD2 for D (7 bases). Between the trimmed V and J ends, which lost 8 bases and 2 bases, there was a span of 16 bases. The CDR3 covers 15 residues. The germline gives CDR1 SEHNR, CDR2 FQNEAQ (reference sequence). CDR3 sequence (DNA): TGTGCCAGCGGGGGGGCTAGCGGAACCTACAATGAGCAGTTCTTC. It specifies CASGGASGTYNEQFF.

This chain links TRBV9 with TRBJ2-7; D not certain. The CDR3 is made up of 13 amino acids. Germline CDR1 is SGDLS and CDR2 is YYNGEE. Trimming cost V 0 bases and J 5 bases, with 9 bases left between them. DNA for the CDR3: TGTGCCAGCAGCGTAGGGATGCCGGACGAGCAGTACTTC. Encoded protein: CASSVGMPDEQYF.

CDR3 amino acids: CASSGQGHQPQHF. DNA for the CDR3: TGTGCCAGCAGTGGACAGGGCCATCAGCCCCAGCATTTT. The V gene is TRBV12-3 or TRBV12-4, the J gene TRBJ1-5; 8 nucleotides agree with TRBD1. J gave up 5 bases and V 5 bases, and 2 bases lay outside the gene matches. CDR3 length equals 13 residues.

Many counts were recorded for this clonotype. The chain couples TRBV20-1 to TRBJ2-3; perhaps TRBD2 as D (6 bases). Trimming stripped 5 bases from V and 2 bases from J, with 11 bases between. Germline CDR1 is DFQATT and CDR2 is SNEGSKA (reference sequence). This CDR3 comprises 13 residues. CDR3 nucleotides: TGCAGTGCTCGGCGGGACCCCACAGATACGCAGTATTTT. It translates to CSARRDPTDTQYF.

Only one count was recorded for this clonotype. The gene calls are TRBV28 and TRBJ2-7, with D perhaps TRBD1 (6 bases). V lost 7 bases and J lost 2, with 9 bases in between. Germline values: CDR1 MDHEN, CDR2 SYDVKM. This CDR3 is built from 12 residues. CDR3 loop: CASNRDAYEQYF. As DNA, the CDR3 is TGTGCCAGCAACAGGGACGCCTACGAGCAGTACTTC.

This chain uses TRBV19 with TRBJ2-1, with 8 bases matching TRBD2. Germline V gives CDR1 LNHDA, CDR2 SQIVND (reference sequence). The CDR3 is 16 residues long. The V gene end was trimmed by 2 bases and the J gene end by 0 bases; junction bases not matched to a gene: 3. CDR3 nucleotides: TGTGCCAGTAGTATAATTAGCGGGAACTCCTACAATGAGCAGTTCTTC. Its translation is CASSIISGNSYNEQFF.

This clonotype appeared a few times. The chain uses TRBV4-2 and TRBJ2-2; D not certain. V was trimmed by 4 bases and J by 2 bases, leaving 8 bases between them. CDR3 length equals 14 residues. The V gene's germline CDR1 is LGHNA and CDR2 YNFKEQ. The CDR3 sequence: CASSLPRNTGELFF. The CDR3 DNA follows: TGTGCCAGCAGCCTACCTAGAAACACCGGGGAGCTGTTTTTT.

In this sample, this clonotype turned up a few times. V and J are TRBV6-6 and TRBJ1-2; 9 nucleotides line up with TRBD1. Germline lookup yields CDR1 MNHNY and CDR2 SVGAGI (reference sequence). CDR3 size: 13 residues. Germline trimming cut 9 bases from V and 4 bases from J; bases unmatched to any gene: 6. CDR3 in DNA: TGTGCCAGTACAACAGGGGGCACCTATGGCTACACCTTC. This codes for CASTTGGTYGYTF.